This TCR beta chain was found in a study of OX40 agonist ivuxolimab in advanced cancers. The method was immunoSEQ multiplex PCR; TCRdb's version includes in-frame clones alone and lacks a portion of them. The top ten clones hold 20% to 30% of a sample with 25,000 to 35,000 clones, more than 70% of them seen once. Note on this clone: Its antigen remains unknown.

Notes on the study in general: Among patients with partial responses at 0.1-3.0 mg/kg, clonal expansion was among the lowest. The study found that CD8+ T cells averaged more expanded clones than CD4+.

The origin of this receptor is an adult with an advanced solid tumor such as melanoma, head and neck, liver or kidney cancer. The sequencing here drew on CD4+ or CD8+ T cells sorted from blood, taken in a trial of the OX40 agonist ivuxolimab.

CDR3 coding DNA: TGTGCCAGCAGTTTACTCAGGGGATTGAGCAATCAGCCCCAGCATTTT. This gives the protein CASSLLRGLSNQPQHF. This chain uses TRBV28 with TRBJ1-5, with a weak D call TRBD1 (6 bases). Germline assignment: CDR1 MDHEN and CDR2 SYDVKM. The CDR3 totals 16 residues. Trimming took 2 bases from V and 1 from J, leaving 12 bases between them.